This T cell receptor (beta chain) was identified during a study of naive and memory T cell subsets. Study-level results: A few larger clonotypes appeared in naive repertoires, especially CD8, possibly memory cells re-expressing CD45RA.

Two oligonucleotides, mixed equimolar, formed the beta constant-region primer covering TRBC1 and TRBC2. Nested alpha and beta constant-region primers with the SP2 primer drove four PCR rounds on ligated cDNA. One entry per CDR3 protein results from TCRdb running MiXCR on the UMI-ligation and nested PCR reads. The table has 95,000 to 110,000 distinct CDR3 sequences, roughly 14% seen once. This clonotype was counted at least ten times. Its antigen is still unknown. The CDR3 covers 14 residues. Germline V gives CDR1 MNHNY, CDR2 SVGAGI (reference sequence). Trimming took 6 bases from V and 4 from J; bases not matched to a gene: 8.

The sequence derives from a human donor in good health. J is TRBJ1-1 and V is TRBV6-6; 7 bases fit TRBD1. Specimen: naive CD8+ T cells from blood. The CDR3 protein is CASRDRDGGTEAFF. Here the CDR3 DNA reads TGTGCCAGCAGAGACAGGGACGGGGGCACTGAAGCTTTCTTT.